This T cell receptor (beta chain) came from a study of technical replicates of blood from a handful of donors. The CDR3 contains 16 residues. The germline CDR1 and CDR2 sequences are GTSNPN and SVGIG (reference sequence). The trim removed 2 bases at V and 0 bases at J, leaving 2 bases unmatched. Profiling relied on immunoSEQ multiplex PCR, and the TCRdb table lists in-frame clones only, not all of them. The sample holds around 84,000 clones; roughly 98% are singletons and the top ten take approximately 0.15%. The rearrangement links TRBV30 to TRBJ2-3, with 13 bases fitting TRBD2. The receptor comes from a human donor in good health. Sequencing was carried out using T cells isolated from PBMCs. The DNA for the CDR3 is TGTGCCTGGAGTCTGGGACTAGCGGGGAGCACAGATACGCAGTATTTT. The encoded protein is CAWSLGLAGSTDTQYF.